Listed below are T cell receptor beta chains from one sample, sequenced in a study of glioma-infiltrating T cells. Each CDR3 protein is one row after TCRdb ran MiXCR on the multiplex PCR reads. The sample has approximately 120,000 distinct CDR3 sequences, less than 30% seen once. Sample: glioma tissue, nonneoplastic brain tissue, or PBMCs (not recorded which). The receptors were sampled from a human donor with low-grade glioma or glioblastoma, undergoing nonglioma brain surgery, or in good health (not recorded which). CDR3s include the opening cysteine and the closing phenylalanine or tryptophan. D genes are given only for firm matches. Rows give clone size only sometimes, using once, few, many, or a class for an expanded clone.

v_gene	abundance	d_gene	j_gene	CDR3aa	CDR3nt
TRBV3-1	many	TRBD2	TRBJ2-1	CASSVGGGNEQFF	TGTGCCAGCTCTGTTGGGGGGGGTAATGAGCAGTTCTTC
TRBV4-1	NA	NA	TRBJ2-7	CASSQDYEHYF	TGCGCCAGCAGCCAAGATTACGAGCATTACTTC
TRBV30	NA	NA	TRBJ2-7	CAWIPNGLRYEQYF	TGTGCCTGGATTCCCAACGGACTCCGCTACGAACAGTACTTC
TRBV6-1	many	NA	TRBJ2-1	CASGSSYNEQFF	TGTGCCAGTGGGAGCTCCTACAATGAGCAGTTCTTC
TRBV27	many	NA	TRBJ1-5	CASSKTGAQPQHF	TGTGCCAGCAGCAAGACAGGAGCCCAGCCCCAGCATTTT
TRBV14	few	NA	TRBJ1-1	CASSPLGETAVTKAFF	TGTGCCAGCAGCCCCTTGGGGGAGACAGCTGTCACTAAAGCTTTCTTT
TRBV7-2	many	TRBD2	TRBJ2-3	CASSWAGASSTDTQYF	TGTGCCAGCAGCTGGGCGGGAGCTTCTAGCACAGATACGCAGTATTTT
TRBV19	few	NA	TRBJ2-1	CASSFSGTGNGEQFF	TGTGCCAGTAGTTTCTCCGGGACGGGAAACGGTGAGCAGTTCTTC
TRBV4-2	many	NA	TRBJ2-5	CASSQEMQQETQYF	TGTGCCAGCAGCCAAGAAATGCAACAAGAGACCCAGTACTTC
TRBV24-1	many	TRBD1	TRBJ2-2	CATSRDSNTGELFF	TGTGCCACCAGTCGGGACAGTAATACCGGGGAGCTGTTTTTT
TRBV7-8	many	NA	TRBJ2-7	CASSFTPGLTYEQYF	TGTGCCAGCAGCTTCACCCCGGGACTTACCTACGAGCAGTACTTC
TRBV4-3	few	NA	TRBJ2-3	CASSQETHGLPPTDTQYF	TGCGCCAGCAGCCAAGAGACCCACGGCCTTCCTCCCACAGATACGCAGTATTTT
TRBV7-9	few	NA	TRBJ2-5	CASSLDVTQYF	TGTGCCAGCAGCTTAGATGTGACCCAGTACTTC
TRBV6-5	NA	TRBD1	TRBJ2-1	CASSYSSPYPGQDVQFF	TGTGCCAGCAGTTACTCGAGTCCGTATCCGGGACAGGATGTACAGTTCTTC
TRBV4-2	many	TRBD2	TRBJ2-3	CASSQTSGTDTQYF	TGTGCCAGCAGCCAGACTAGCGGGACAGATACGCAGTATTTT
TRBV27	many	NA	TRBJ1-2	CASTSQGSYGYTF	TGTGCCAGCACCTCCCAGGGGAGCTATGGCTACACCTTC
TRBV4-1	many	TRBD2	TRBJ2-3	CASSQTGLPSTDTQYF	TGCGCCAGCAGCCAAACGGGACTACCGAGCACAGATACGCAGTATTTT
TRBV20-1	many	NA	TRBJ2-1	CSASPNGASYNEQFF	TGCAGTGCTAGTCCCAACGGGGCCTCCTACAATGAGCAGTTCTTC
TRBV28	many	TRBD2	TRBJ2-1	CASSLLGLAEDNEQFF	TGTGCCAGCAGTTTATTAGGACTAGCGGAAGACAATGAGCAGTTCTTC
TRBV28	many	NA	TRBJ2-7	CASSLSDRSGQYF	TGTGCCAGCAGTTTATCCGACCGTAGCGGGCAGTACTTC
TRBV10-3	few	TRBD1	TRBJ2-3	CAISALDRGYTDTQYF	TGTGCCATCAGTGCCCTGGACAGGGGATACACAGATACGCAGTATTTT
TRBV29-1	NA	NA	TRBJ1-5	CSAGDGSDQPQHF	TGCAGTGCAGGGGACGGGTCGGATCAGCCCCAGCATTTT
TRBV10-3	many	TRBD2	TRBJ2-3	CAIRERELGTDTQYF	TGTGCCATCAGGGAGCGGGAGTTGGGCACAGATACGCAGTATTTT
TRBV12-3/TRBV12-4	few	NA	TRBJ2-3	CASSPRASYRDTQYF	TGTGCCAGCAGCCCTCGGGCCTCATACCGAGATACGCAGTATTTT
TRBV27	many	TRBD1	TRBJ2-7	CEHPWRGQGVYEQYF	TGTGAACATCCATGGAGAGGACAGGGGGTCTACGAGCAGTACTTC
TRBV24-1	many	NA	TRBJ1-5	CATRAEGWTQPQHF	TGTGCCACCAGAGCCGAGGGGTGGACTCAGCCCCAGCATTTT
TRBV6-1	few	TRBD2	TRBJ2-3	CASSYSGLAGGNTQYF	TGTGCCAGCAGTTATTCCGGACTAGCGGGAGGTAATACGCAGTATTTT
TRBV27	many	NA	TRBJ2-5	CASRTGYQETQYF	TGTGCCAGCCGAACAGGGTACCAAGAGACCCAGTACTTC
TRBV5-1	once	TRBD1	TRBJ2-5	CASSLVDRAETQYF	TGCGCCAGCAGCTTGGTAGACAGGGCAGAGACCCAGTACTTC
TRBV19	few	TRBD2	TRBJ2-7	CASSLSGRAENEQYF	TGTGCCAGTAGCCTTAGCGGGAGGGCCGAGAACGAGCAGTACTTC
TRBV7-3	many	TRBD2	TRBJ2-1	CASSLGTRQGDEQFF	TGTGCCAGCAGCTTAGGGACTAGGCAAGGAGATGAGCAGTTCTTC
TRBV7-8	many	TRBD2	TRBJ2-1	CASSHPVLAGGNSYNEQFF	TGTGCCAGCAGCCACCCGGTATTAGCGGGAGGTAACTCCTACAATGAGCAGTTCTTC
TRBV4-3	many	NA	TRBJ2-3	CASSQDRNTQYF	TGCGCCAGCAGCCAAGATCGGAATACGCAGTATTTT
TRBV7-9	many	NA	TRBJ2-1	CASSLESNEQFF	TGTGCCAGCAGCTTAGAATCCAATGAGCAGTTCTTC
TRBV5-5	NA	NA	TRBJ2-5	CASSFGPGRETQYF	TGTGCCAGCAGCTTTGGACCAGGGCGGGAGACCCAGTACTTC
TRBV19	NA	TRBD1	TRBJ2-4	CASSTGQAELAKNIQYF	TGTGCCAGTAGTACCGGACAGGCCGAGCTAGCCAAAAACATTCAGTACTTC
TRBV4-1	many	NA	TRBJ1-1	CASSQVGGLNTEAFF	TGCGCCAGCAGCCAAGTCGGAGGCCTGAACACTGAAGCTTTCTTT
TRBV19	NA	NA	TRBJ1-5	CASRPTGISNQPQHF	TGTGCCAGTAGGCCTACAGGGATCAGCAATCAGCCCCAGCATTTT
TRBV10-3	many	NA	TRBJ1-1	CAISDRGSNTEAFF	TGTGCCATCAGTGACCGGGGATCGAACACTGAAGCTTTCTTT
TRBV7-9	NA	NA	TRBJ1-2	CASSRSGLYCYTF	TGTGCCAGCAGCCGGTCGGGGCTCTATTGCTACACCTTC
TRBV24-1	many	NA	TRBJ2-5	CATSDFPPYQYF	TGTGCCACCAGTGATTTTCCACCTTATCAGTACTTC
TRBV7-9	NA	TRBD1	TRBJ1-4	CASSLDGIGTGRRTGKLFF	TGTGCCAGCAGCTTAGACGGTATTGGGACAGGGCGACGAACCGGAAAACTGTTTTTT
TRBV6-6	many	NA	TRBJ1-1	CASSYSRGGNTEAFF	TGTGCCAGCAGTTACTCGAGAGGGGGTAACACTGAAGCTTTCTTT
TRBV15	NA	TRBD1	TRBJ1-1	CAPSRDQIGGAEAFF	TGTGCCCCCAGCCGAGATCAAATAGGGGGCGCTGAAGCTTTCTTT
TRBV29-1	few	NA	TRBJ2-7	CSVGHSGEQYF	TGCAGCGTTGGGCATAGCGGAGAGCAGTACTTC
TRBV7-2	NA	TRBD1	TRBJ1-2	CASSLGGGQTYGYTF	TGTGCCAGCAGCTTAGGGGGGGGACAGACCTATGGCTACACCTTC
TRBV7-9	many	TRBD2	TRBJ2-3	CASSPGLAGDTQYF	TGTGCCAGCAGCCCCGGACTAGCGGGAGATACGCAGTATTTT
TRBV7-2	many	NA	TRBJ1-5	CASSPRVSNQPQHF	TGTGCCAGCAGCCCGAGGGTTAGCAATCAGCCCCAGCATTTT
TRBV27	many	TRBD2	TRBJ2-3	CASSLAGGSDTQYF	TGTGCCAGCAGTTTAGCGGGAGGCTCAGATACGCAGTATTTT
TRBV30	few	NA	TRBJ1-5	CAWSVGTVNQPQHF	TGTGCCTGGAGTGTAGGGACGGTTAATCAGCCCCAGCATTTT
TRBV10-3	many	NA	TRBJ1-5	CAISGDGGNQPQHF	TGTGCCATCAGCGGGGACGGGGGCAATCAGCCCCAGCATTTT
TRBV10-3	many	NA	TRBJ2-1	CAISELARRLNNEQFF	TGTGCCATCAGTGAGTTAGCTAGAAGGCTAAACAATGAGCAGTTCTTC
TRBV12-3/TRBV12-4	many	NA	TRBJ1-4	CASSWVEGNEKLFF	TGTGCCAGCAGTTGGGTTGAGGGCAATGAAAAACTGTTTTTT
TRBV29-1	NA	TRBD1	TRBJ2-7	CSVLLQGAEQYF	TGCAGCGTACTCCTCCAGGGGGCCGAGCAGTACTTC
TRBV6-1	NA	TRBD1	TRBJ2-7	CARSSTGQGGAPYF	TGTGCCCGCAGCTCAACCGGACAGGGAGGCGCGCCGTACTTC